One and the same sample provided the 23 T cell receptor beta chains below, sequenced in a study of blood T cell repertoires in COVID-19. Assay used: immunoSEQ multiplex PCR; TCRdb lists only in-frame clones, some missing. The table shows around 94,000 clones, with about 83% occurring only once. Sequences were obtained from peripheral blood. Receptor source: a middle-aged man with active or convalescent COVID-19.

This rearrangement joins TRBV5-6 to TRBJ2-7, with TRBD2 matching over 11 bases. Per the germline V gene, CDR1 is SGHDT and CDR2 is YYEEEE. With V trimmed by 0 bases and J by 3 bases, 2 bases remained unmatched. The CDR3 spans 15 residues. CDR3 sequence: CASSLGLAGLYEQYF. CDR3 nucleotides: TGTGCCAGCAGCTTGGGACTAGCGGGACTCTACGAGCAGTACTTC.

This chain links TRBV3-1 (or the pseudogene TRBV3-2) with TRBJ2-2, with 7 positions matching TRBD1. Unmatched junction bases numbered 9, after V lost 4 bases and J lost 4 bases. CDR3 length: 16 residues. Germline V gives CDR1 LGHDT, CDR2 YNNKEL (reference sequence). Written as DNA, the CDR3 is TGTGCCAGCAGCCTAACTCAAGACAGGGCCACCGGGGAGCTGTTTTTT. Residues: CASSLTQDRATGELFF.

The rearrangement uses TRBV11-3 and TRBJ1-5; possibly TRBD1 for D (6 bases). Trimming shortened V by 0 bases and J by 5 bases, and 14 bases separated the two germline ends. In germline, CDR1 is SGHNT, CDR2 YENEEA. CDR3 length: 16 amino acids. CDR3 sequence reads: CASSLDGTRRHQPQHF. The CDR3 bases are TGTGCCAGCAGCTTAGACGGGACAAGGCGGCATCAGCCCCAGCATTTT. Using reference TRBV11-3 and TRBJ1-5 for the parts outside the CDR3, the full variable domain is EAGVVQSPRYKIIEKKQPVAFWCNPISGHNTLYWYLQNLGQGPELLIRYENEEAVDDSQLPKDRFSAERLKGVDSTLKIQPAELGDSAVYLCASSLDGTRRHQPQHFGDGTRLSIL.

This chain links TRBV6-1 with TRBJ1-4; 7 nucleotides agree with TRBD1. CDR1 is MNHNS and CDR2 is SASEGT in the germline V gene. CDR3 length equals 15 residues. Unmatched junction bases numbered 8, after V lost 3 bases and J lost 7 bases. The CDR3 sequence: CASSEGTALSEKLFF. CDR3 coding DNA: TGTGCCAGCAGTGAGGGGACAGCCCTGAGTGAAAAACTGTTTTTT.

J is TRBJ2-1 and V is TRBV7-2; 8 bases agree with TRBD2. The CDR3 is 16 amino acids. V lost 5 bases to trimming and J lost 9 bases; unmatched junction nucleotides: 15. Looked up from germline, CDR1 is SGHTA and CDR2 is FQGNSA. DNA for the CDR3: TGTGCCAGCAGCCAAGCCCGGGGGGGCCAGAGTAGTGAGCAGTTCTTC. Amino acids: CASSQARGGQSSEQFF.

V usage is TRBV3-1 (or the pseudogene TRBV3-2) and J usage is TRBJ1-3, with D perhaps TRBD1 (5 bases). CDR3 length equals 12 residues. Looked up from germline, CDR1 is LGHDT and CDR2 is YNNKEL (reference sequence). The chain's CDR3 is CAAGTSGNTIYF. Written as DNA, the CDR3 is TGTGCAGCGGGGACCTCTGGAAACACCATATATTTT.

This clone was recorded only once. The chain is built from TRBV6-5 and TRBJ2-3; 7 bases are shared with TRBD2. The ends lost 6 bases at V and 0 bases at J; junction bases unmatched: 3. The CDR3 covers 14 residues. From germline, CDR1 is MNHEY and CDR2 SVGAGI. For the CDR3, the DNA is TGTGCCAGCAGCTCGCGGGGGAGCACAGATACGCAGTATTTT. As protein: CASSSRGSTDTQYF.

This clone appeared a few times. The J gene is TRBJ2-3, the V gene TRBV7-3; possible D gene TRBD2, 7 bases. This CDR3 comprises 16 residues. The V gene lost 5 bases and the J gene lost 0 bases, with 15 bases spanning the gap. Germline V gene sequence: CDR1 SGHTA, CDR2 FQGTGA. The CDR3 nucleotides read TGTGCCAGCAGCCCCTTCGAGGGGGGGAGCACAGATACGCAGTATTTT. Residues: CASSPFEGGSTDTQYF.

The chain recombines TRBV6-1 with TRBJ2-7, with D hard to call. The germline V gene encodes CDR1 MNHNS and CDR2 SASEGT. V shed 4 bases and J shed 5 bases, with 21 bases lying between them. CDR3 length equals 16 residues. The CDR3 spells CASSANKVGRPHEQYF. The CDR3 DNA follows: TGTGCCAGCAGTGCTAATAAGGTCGGCAGGCCCCACGAGCAGTACTTC.

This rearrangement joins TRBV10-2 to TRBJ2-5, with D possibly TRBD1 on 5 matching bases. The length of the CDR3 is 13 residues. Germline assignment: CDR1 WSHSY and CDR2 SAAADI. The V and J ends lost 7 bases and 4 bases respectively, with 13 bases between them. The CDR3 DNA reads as TGCGCCAGCACAGGGCAAGTGGGAGAGACCCAGTACTTC. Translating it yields CASTGQVGETQYF.

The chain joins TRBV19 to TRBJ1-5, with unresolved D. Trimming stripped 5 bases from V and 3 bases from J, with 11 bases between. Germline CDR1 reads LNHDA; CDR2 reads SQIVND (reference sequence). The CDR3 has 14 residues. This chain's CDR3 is CASSYSTDNQPQHF. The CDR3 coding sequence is TGTGCCAGTAGTTATAGTACAGACAATCAGCCCCAGCATTTT.

For the CDR3, the DNA is TGCGCCAGCAGCCACCCGGACAGGGAGCGCACCGGGGAGCTGTTTTTT. Protein: CASSHPDRERTGELFF. J is TRBJ2-2 and V is TRBV4-1; 8 nucleotides match TRBD1. The CDR3 loop spans 16 amino acids. Germline CDR1 MGHRA, CDR2 YSYEKL. V lost 3 bases to trimming and J lost 4 bases; unmatched junction nucleotides: 7.

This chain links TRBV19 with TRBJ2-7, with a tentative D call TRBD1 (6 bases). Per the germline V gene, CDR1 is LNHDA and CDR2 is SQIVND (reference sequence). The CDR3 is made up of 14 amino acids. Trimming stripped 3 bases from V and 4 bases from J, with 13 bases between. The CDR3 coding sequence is TGTGCCAGTAGTATCTACCGGGACAAATACGAGCAGTACTTC. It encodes CASSIYRDKYEQYF.

The CDR3 DNA is TGTGCCAGCAGCCAAGATCGCACCACCCGGGAGACCCAGTACTTC. Translation: CASSQDRTTRETQYF. This chain connects TRBV4-2 to TRBJ2-5; D is ambiguous. CDR3 length: 15 amino acids. Germline CDR1 LGHNA, CDR2 YNFKEQ. The V end lost 0 bases, the J end lost 5 bases, and 13 bases lay between the germline ends.

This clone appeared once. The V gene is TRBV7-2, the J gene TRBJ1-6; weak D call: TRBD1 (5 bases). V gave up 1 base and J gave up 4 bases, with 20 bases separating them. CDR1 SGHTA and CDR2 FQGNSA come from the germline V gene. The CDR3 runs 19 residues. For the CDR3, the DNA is TGTGCCAGCAGCTTAGTTCGGGCAGGCCGTGGGGCATATAATTCACCCCTCCACTTT. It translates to CASSLVRAGRGAYNSPLHF.

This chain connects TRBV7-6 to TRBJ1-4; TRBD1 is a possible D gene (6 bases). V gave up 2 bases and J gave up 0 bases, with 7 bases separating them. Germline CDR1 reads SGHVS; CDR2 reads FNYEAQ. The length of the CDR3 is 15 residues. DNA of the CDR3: TGTGCCAGCAGCTTAAACAGGGCAACTAATGAAAAACTGTTTTTT. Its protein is CASSLNRATNEKLFF.

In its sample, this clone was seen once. The CDR3, as DNA: TGTGCCAGCACCCCACCCGACTCCAATGAGCAGTTCTTC. It translates to CASTPPDSNEQFF. The rearrangement uses TRBV6-6 and TRBJ2-1; D is undetermined. Germline values: CDR1 MNHNY, CDR2 SVGAGI (reference sequence). The length of the CDR3 is 13 residues. V lost 7 bases, J lost 6 bases, and 13 bases lay in between.

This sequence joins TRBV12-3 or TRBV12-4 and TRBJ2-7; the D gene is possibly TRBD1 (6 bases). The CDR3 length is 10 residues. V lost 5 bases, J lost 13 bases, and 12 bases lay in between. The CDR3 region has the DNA TGTGCCAGCAGTCAACCAGGGGACTACTTC. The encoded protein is CASSQPGDYF.

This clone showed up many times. The CDR3 nucleotides read TGTGCCAGCAGCGTAGGAACGACAATAACCTACGAGCAGTACTTC. Translating it yields CASSVGTTITYEQYF. V usage is TRBV9 and J usage is TRBJ2-7; D gene uncertain. Germline V lookup: CDR1 SGDLS, CDR2 YYNGEE. V was clipped by 0 bases and J by 2 bases, with 12 bases between them. The CDR3 has 15 residues.

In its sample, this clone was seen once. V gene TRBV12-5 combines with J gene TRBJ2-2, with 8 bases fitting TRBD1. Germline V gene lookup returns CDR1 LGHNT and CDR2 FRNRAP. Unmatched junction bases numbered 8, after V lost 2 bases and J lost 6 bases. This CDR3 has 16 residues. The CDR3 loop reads CASGLHGQGGAGELFF. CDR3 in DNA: TGTGCTAGTGGTTTGCACGGACAGGGAGGCGCCGGGGAGCTGTTTTTT.

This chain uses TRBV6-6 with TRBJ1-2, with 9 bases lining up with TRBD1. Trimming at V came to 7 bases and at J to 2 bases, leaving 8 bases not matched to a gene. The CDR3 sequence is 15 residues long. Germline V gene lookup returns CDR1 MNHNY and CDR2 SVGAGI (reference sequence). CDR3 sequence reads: CASTLETGGNYGYTF. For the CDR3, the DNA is TGTGCCAGCACTCTCGAGACAGGGGGGAACTATGGCTACACCTTC.

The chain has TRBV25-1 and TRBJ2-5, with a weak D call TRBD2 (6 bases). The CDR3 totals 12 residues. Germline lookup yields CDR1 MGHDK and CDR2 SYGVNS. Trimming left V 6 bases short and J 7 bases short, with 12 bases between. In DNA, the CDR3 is TGTGCCAGCAGCAAGGACTATGGGACCCAGTACTTC. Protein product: CASSKDYGTQYF. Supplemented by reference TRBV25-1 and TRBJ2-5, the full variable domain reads EADIYQTPRYLVIGTGKKITLECSQTMGHDKMYWYQQDPGMELHLIHYSYGVNSTEKGDLSSESTVSRIRTEHFPLTLESARPSHTSQYLCASSKDYGTQYFGPGTRLLVL.

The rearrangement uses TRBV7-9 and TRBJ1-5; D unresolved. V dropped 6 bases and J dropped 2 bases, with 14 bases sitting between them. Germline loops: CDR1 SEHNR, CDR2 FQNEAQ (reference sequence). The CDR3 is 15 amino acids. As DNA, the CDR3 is TGTGCCAGCAGTTCCCGTCGCGGCGGCAATCAGCCCCAGCATTTT. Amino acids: CASSSRRGGNQPQHF.